Listed here is a single TCR beta chain. This table comes from immunoSEQ multiplex PCR, and its TCRdb copy is limited to in-frame clones, with some not included. Seen here are about 230,000 clones, 85% to 90% observed once, and the top ten hold around 10%. This sample was included in a study of blood T cell repertoires in COVID-19. Overall study context: Whether acute or convalescent, the COVID-19 samples came from the United States, Italy and Spain. T cells, B-cell-depleted T cells, or PBMCs provided the cDNA or gDNA that served as material.

The receptor's source is a man between 50 and 59 years old with COVID-19, enrolled during active disease. The sequencing input was peripheral blood.

Here the CDR3 DNA reads TGTGCCAGCAGCCCCGTCCCGGGACAGGGGGGGAACTATGGCTACACCTTC. Translating it yields CASSPVPGQGGNYGYTF. The genes are TRBV3-1 (or the pseudogene TRBV3-2) and TRBJ1-2; TRBD1 agrees at 11 bases. Germline assignment: CDR1 LGHDT and CDR2 YNNKEL (reference sequence). CDR3 length: 17 residues. The V segment lost 4 bases and the J segment 2 bases; nucleotides outside the gene matches: 9.